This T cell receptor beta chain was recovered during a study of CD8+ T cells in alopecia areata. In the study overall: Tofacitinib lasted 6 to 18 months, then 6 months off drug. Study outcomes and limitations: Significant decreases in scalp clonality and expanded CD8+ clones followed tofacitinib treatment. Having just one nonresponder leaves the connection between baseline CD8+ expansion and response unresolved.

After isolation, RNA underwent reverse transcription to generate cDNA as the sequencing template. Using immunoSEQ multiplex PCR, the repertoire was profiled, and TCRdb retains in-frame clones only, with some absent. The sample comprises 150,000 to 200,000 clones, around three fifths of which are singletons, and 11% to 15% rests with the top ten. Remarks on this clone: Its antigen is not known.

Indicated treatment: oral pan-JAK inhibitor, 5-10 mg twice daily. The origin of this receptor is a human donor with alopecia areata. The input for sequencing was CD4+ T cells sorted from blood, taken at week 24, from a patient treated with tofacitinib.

The DNA of the CDR3 is TGCGCCAGCAGCCAACCGGGACAACGCACAGATACGCAGTATTTT. It specifies CASSQPGQRTDTQYF. V and J are TRBV4-1 and TRBJ2-3, with D perhaps TRBD1 (6 bases). Trimming pared 2 bases from V and 1 base from J, leaving 10 bases between. Germline V CDR1 and CDR2: MGHRA, YSYEKL. The CDR3 is 15 residues long.